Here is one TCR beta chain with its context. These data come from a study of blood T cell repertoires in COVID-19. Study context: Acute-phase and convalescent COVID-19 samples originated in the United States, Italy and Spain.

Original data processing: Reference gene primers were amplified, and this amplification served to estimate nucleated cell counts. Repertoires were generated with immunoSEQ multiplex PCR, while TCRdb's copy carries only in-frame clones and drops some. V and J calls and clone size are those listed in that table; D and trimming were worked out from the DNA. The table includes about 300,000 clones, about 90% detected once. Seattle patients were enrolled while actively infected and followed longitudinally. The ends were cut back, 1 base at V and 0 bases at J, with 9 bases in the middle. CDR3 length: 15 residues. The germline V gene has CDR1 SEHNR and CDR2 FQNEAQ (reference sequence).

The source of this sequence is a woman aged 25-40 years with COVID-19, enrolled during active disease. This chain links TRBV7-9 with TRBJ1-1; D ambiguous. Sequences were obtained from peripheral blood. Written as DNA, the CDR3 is TGTGCCAGCAGCTTAGTGTCCGGGGTGAACACTGAAGCTTTCTTT. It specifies CASSLVSGVNTEAFF.